This TCR beta chain was documented in a study of graft-versus-host responses after intestinal transplantation. Study as a whole: Once they had received anti-thymocyte globulin induction, all recipients took tacrolimus and steroids for around three years.

Notes on this clone: Its target is not known.

TCRdb keeps only in-frame clones here, not all; method: immunoSEQ multiplex PCR. This sample carries 21,000 or so clones, 85% to 95% of them seen once, and the ten largest clones take 43%. Findings of the study overall: Individuals carrying graft-donor T cell macrochimerism showed high graft-versus-host to host-versus-graft clonal ratios in allografts.

CDR3 length: 15 residues. Unmatched junction bases numbered 13, after V lost 9 bases and J lost 3 bases. Germline-derived CDR1 and CDR2 are MNHEY and SVGAGI. This TCR was recovered from a human patient who received an intestinal transplant, so some T cells may come from the graft donor. This chain links TRBV6-5 with TRBJ2-7, with TRBD1 matching over 8 bases. The sample consisted of PBMCs, taken about 250 days after intestinal transplant. The CDR3 DNA is TGTGCCAGTAAACCCAACAGGGGGGTTATCTACGAGCAGTACTTC. This gives the protein CASKPNRGVIYEQYF.